Below, one TCR beta chain is given with its context. This receptor's antigen is unknown. It has no much larger one-base neighbor in the sample; base qualities were not kept. The library relied on the immunoSEQ multiplex PCR assay. Adaptive Biotechnologies carried out TCRB amplification, library preparation, sequencing and preliminary bioinformatics at Survey level resolution. For TCRB sequencing, genomic DNA from sorted cTfh populations was amplified by multiplex PCR. As for how the authors treated the data: Clonality was calculated in R as 1 minus normalized Shannon entropy, and the Gini index was calculated with the R package ineq. Overlap score was the summed counts of shared sequences divided by total counts of all sequences in both compared samples. The significance of shared clonotypes was tested with Fisher's exact test, assuming a theoretical repertoire of 10^7 TCRB sequences. This immuneACCESS table, as held by TCRdb, lists in-frame sequences with V and J called but not all clones. Of the missing ones, under half trace to an unresolved V gene in checked studies; the others have no known cause. V and J calls and clone size are copied from that table; D and trimming were computed from the DNA. The sample table contains around 10,000 clones; only one count was recorded for 81% of them. The biggest ten clones account for around 3.4% of the sample.

These data are taken from a study of follicular helper T cells after annual influenza vaccination (dated by TCRdb to about 2017). Turning to the overall study: After each seasonal influenza vaccination, blood samples were collected on days 0, 7 and 28. To look at recall of cTfh clones, some subjects were tracked through successive annual vaccinations covering the 2013-2014, 2014-2015 and 2015-2016 seasons. One week after vaccination, a second recruited cohort of more than nine subjects (Table S1) displayed a similar ICOS+CD38+ cTfh response. Six subjects had multi-year samples: four covered two vaccination seasons and two covered three seasons. The 2013-2014 samples were cryopreserved, while the 2015 samples were processed right after collection.

According to the germline V gene, CDR1 reads LGHNA and CDR2 reads YSLEER. V and J lose 6 bases and 0 bases, and a span of 9 bases separates them. The CDR3 measures 14 amino acids from cysteine to phenylalanine. Only the CDR3 DNA is retained, 42 bases long and in frame from the first base. The intended sense of this specimen's time point label: 2015-2016 season, pre-vaccination. TCRB sequencing was used to follow sorted CD4 subsets from the blood of adults before and after they were given the seasonal inactivated influenza vaccine (Fluvarix). To be eligible, subjects had to live in the community and must not have received influenza vaccine in the previous 6 months. Influenza vaccine contraindications, substance abuse, HIV/AIDS, active malignancy, immunomodulatory medication and active illness such as respiratory infection were included among the exclusion criteria. Between about 35 and 110 mL of blood was sampled per time point. Non-naive CD4+CXCR5+PD-1+ cells were defined as circulating Tfh and were sorted into two fractions, ICOS+CD38+ and ICOS-CD38-. Ficoll-Paque PLUS or SepMate separation was used to isolate PBMC. Before DNA extraction, cell subsets were sorted from PBMC on a BD FACS Aria.

What the authors observed across the whole study: ICOS+CD38+ cTfh clonality correlated with the frequency of that population, and its change correlated with the change in circulating plasmablast frequency. Productive TCRB sequences were recovered from only roughly 8.5-23% of analyzed cells, so rare clonotypes could not be sampled. Day 7 ICOS+CD38+ clones were most often found later in ICOS-CD38- cTfh, suggesting that subset may serve as a memory reservoir. With successive annual vaccinations, a recurrent oligoclonal ICOS+CD38+ cTfh response was recalled, and this response contained tetramer and AIM influenza-specific clonotypes.

The chain is made from TRBV4-3 and TRBJ1-3; the D gene is perhaps TRBD1, from 5 matching bases. The sequencing used CXCR5+ CD38- circulating T follicular helper cells from blood, collected on the day of influenza vaccination. The cell subset or site label of this sample denotes: circulating Tfh, non-naive CD4+CXCR5+PD-1+ (ICOS+CD38+ or ICOS-CD38-). The clonotype was recovered from an adult who received the influenza vaccine. The bases read TGCGCCAGCAGTCGGGGCGCCTCTGGAAACACCATATATTTT. It translates to CASSRGASGNTIYF.